Listed here are 23 T cell receptor beta chains from one sample, sequenced in a study of blood T cell repertoires in COVID-19. TCRdb keeps only in-frame clones here, not all; method: immunoSEQ multiplex PCR. The sample lists about 190,000 clones; approximately 84% were seen once. The specimen was peripheral blood. These receptors all come from a woman between 65 and 79 years old with active or convalescent COVID-19.

The V call is TRBV7-9, the J call TRBJ2-1; 13 positions match TRBD2. CDR1 is SEHNR, CDR2 FQNEAQ, per germline (reference sequence). This CDR3 is built from 15 residues. V shed 5 bases, J shed 14 bases, and the junction held 12 bases outside the gene matches. CDR3 nucleotides: TGTGCCAGCAGCACCACCGGACTAGCGGGAGTAGAGGAGTTCTTC. Encoded protein: CASSTTGLAGVEEFF. The variable domain in full, completed from reference TRBV7-9 and TRBJ2-1, reads DTGVSQNPRHKITKRGQNVTFRCDPISEHNRLYWYRQTLGQGPEFLTYFQNEAQLEKSRLLSDRFSAERPKGSFSTLEIQRTEQGDSAMYLCASSTTGLAGVEEFFGPGTRLTVL.

The chain joins TRBV5-1 to TRBJ1-5; possibly TRBD1 for D (5 bases). CDR1 is SGHRS, CDR2 YFSETQ, per germline. V was clipped by 4 bases and J by 0 bases, with 11 bases between them. The CDR3 spans 15 residues. The CDR3 here is CASSPGHNSNQPQHF. The DNA for the CDR3 is TGCGCCAGCAGCCCCGGACACAATAGCAATCAGCCCCAGCATTTT.

The gene calls are TRBV2 and TRBJ2-2, with TRBD2 matching 15 bases. Per the germline V gene, CDR1 is SNHLY and CDR2 is FYNNEI. Germline trimming cut 7 bases from V and 6 bases from J; bases unmatched to any gene: 9. The CDR3 is 17 residues long. The CDR3 nucleotides read TGTGCCAGCATTCAGGGACTAGCGGGAGGAAGGGCCGGGGAGCTGTTTTTT. Residues: CASIQGLAGGRAGELFF.

The CDR3 DNA follows: TGTGCCAGTACCTTAGCGGGAGAACGCACAGATACGCAGTATTTT. As protein: CASTLAGERTDTQYF. The rearrangement links TRBV19 to TRBJ2-3; 9 nucleotides align to TRBD2. V lost 7 bases to trimming and J lost 1 base; unmatched junction nucleotides: 6. Germline V gene lookup returns CDR1 LNHDA and CDR2 SQIVND (reference sequence). This CDR3 is 15 amino acids long.

The rearrangement joins TRBV9 to TRBJ2-1; the match to TRBD1 covers 7 bases. The germline V gene has CDR1 SGDLS and CDR2 YYNGEE. The length of the CDR3 is 15 residues. With 4 bases clipped from V and 4 bases from J, the junction kept 8 bases outside the gene matches. The CDR3 region has the DNA TGTGCCAGCAGCCGACCGACAGGGACGTACAATGAGCAGTTCTTC. This codes for CASSRPTGTYNEQFF.

The chain is built from TRBV23-1 and TRBJ2-1; the match to TRBD1 covers 10 bases. TRBV23-1 is designated an ORF whose function remains uncertain. V was pared by 9 bases and J by 2 bases, with 7 bases of the junction left unmatched. The CDR3 has 15 amino acids. CDR3 sequence (DNA): TGCGCCAGAATGGACAGGGGGGAAACCTACAATGAGCAGTTCTTC. The encoded protein is CARMDRGETYNEQFF.

This clone was counted once. The CDR3 sequence is CASSSGSGPVGNEQFF. The DNA for the CDR3 is TGCGCCAGCAGCTCGGGATCAGGACCGGTGGGGAATGAGCAGTTCTTC. The V and J genes are TRBV5-1 and TRBJ2-1, with D tentatively TRBD2 (5 bases). The CDR3 totals 16 residues. CDR1 and CDR2 (germline): SGHRS, YFSETQ. Trimming took 3 bases from V and 7 from J, leaving 20 bases between them.

This chain connects TRBV28 to TRBJ2-3, with 9 positions matching TRBD1. After removal of 4 bases from V and 4 bases from J, the junction contained 18 bases not matched to a gene. Germline V gene data show CDR1 as MDHEN and CDR2 as SYDVKM. The CDR3 runs 19 residues. In DNA form, the CDR3 reads TGTGCCAGCAGTTGGGGACAGGGAAGGTCATTTGGGAAGGCAGATACGCAGTATTTT. Encoded protein: CASSWGQGRSFGKADTQYF.

The chain combines TRBV7-9 with TRBJ2-1; D possibly corresponds to TRBD2 (5 bases). This CDR3 comprises 18 residues. CDR1 is SEHNR and CDR2 is FQNEAQ in the germline V gene (reference sequence). The V and J ends lost 7 bases and 0 bases respectively, with 22 bases between them. The CDR3 nucleotides read TGTGCCAGCACCCATGGCGAAATCAGGAGGAGCTCCTACAATGAGCAGTTCTTC. Encoded protein: CASTHGEIRRSSYNEQFF.

This clone was found a few times. V and J are TRBV12-5 and TRBJ2-3, with no clear D. The length of the CDR3 is 16 residues. Germline V gene data show CDR1 as LGHNT and CDR2 as FRNRAP. The ends were cut back, 0 bases at V and 9 bases at J, with 19 bases in the middle. CDR3 amino acids: CASGLVLKAVPQTQYF. The DNA of the CDR3 is TGTGCTAGTGGTTTGGTACTTAAGGCGGTCCCTCAGACGCAGTATTTT.

The chain combines TRBV4-1 with TRBJ2-5; TRBD2 matches 7 bases. This CDR3 is built from 16 residues. Germline-derived CDR1 and CDR2 are MGHRA and YSYEKL. V dropped 5 bases and J dropped 0; count of bases not matched to a gene: 9. CDR3: CASSSWLAEHQETQYF. CDR3 nucleotides: TGCGCCAGCAGCTCCTGGCTAGCGGAGCACCAAGAGACCCAGTACTTC.

There are a few counts of this clone. The chain links TRBV10-3 to TRBJ2-7; possibly TRBD2 for D (5 bases). V gave up 2 bases and J gave up 0 bases, with 14 bases separating them. This CDR3 is built from 16 residues. Germline V CDR1 and CDR2: ENHRY, SYGVKD. CDR3 residues: CAISEPGVGSSYEQYF. CDR3 DNA sequence: TGTGCCATCAGTGAGCCTGGGGTGGGGAGCTCCTACGAGCAGTACTTC.

The chain combines TRBV10-3 with TRBJ1-2; D possibly corresponds to TRBD1 (6 bases). The V and J ends lost 6 bases and 2 bases respectively, with 16 bases between them. The CDR3 totals 15 residues. Germline V gene lookup returns CDR1 ENHRY and CDR2 SYGVKD. The chain's CDR3 is CAIRPHYRENYGYTF. Here the CDR3 DNA reads TGTGCCATCAGGCCCCATTACAGGGAGAACTATGGCTACACCTTC.

This chain's CDR3 is CASNRDKRTGGDEQPQHF. The CDR3 nucleotides are TGCGCCAGCAACCGAGACAAAAGAACAGGGGGTGACGAGCAGCCCCAGCATTTT. The chain employs TRBV10-1 and TRBJ1-5, with 8 bases that match TRBD1. Germline CDR1 is WNHNN and CDR2 is SYGVQD (reference sequence). With 7 bases clipped from V and 7 bases from J, the junction kept 21 bases outside the gene matches. This CDR3 comprises 18 residues.

The chain links TRBV29-1 to TRBJ1-1; the D is unclear. This CDR3 spans 14 amino acids. Germline CDR1 reads SQVTM; CDR2 reads ANQGSEA. Trimming took 0 bases from V and 0 from J, leaving 8 bases between them. Here the CDR3 reads CSVEEGGMNTEAFF. Here the CDR3 DNA reads TGCAGCGTTGAAGAAGGCGGGATGAACACTGAAGCTTTCTTT.

The chain carries TRBV10-2 and TRBJ2-1; 10 bases map to TRBD1. The V segment lost 7 bases and the J segment 7 bases; nucleotides outside the gene matches: 10. This CDR3 has 15 residues. The germline V gene has CDR1 WSHSY and CDR2 SAAADI. The CDR3 DNA follows: TGCGCCAGCAAGAACACCGGGACAGGGGTAAATGAGCAGTTCTTC. Protein sequence: CASKNTGTGVNEQFF.

The chain joins TRBV3-1 (or the pseudogene TRBV3-2) to TRBJ1-2, with 7 bases aligning to TRBD1. This CDR3 spans 16 amino acids. The trim removed 0 bases at V and 7 bases at J, leaving 11 bases unmatched. The germline V gene has CDR1 LGHDT and CDR2 YNNKEL (reference sequence). CDR3 sequence reads: CASSQESFDRVGGYTF. The CDR3 nucleotides are TGTGCCAGCAGCCAAGAGAGTTTCGACAGGGTGGGTGGCTACACCTTC.

The gene calls are TRBV28 and TRBJ1-2; D is undetermined. The CDR3 totals 14 residues. V was shortened by 2 bases and J by 3 bases, with 10 bases between the two germline ends. Germline CDR1 reads MDHEN; CDR2 reads SYDVKM. For the CDR3, the DNA is TGTGCCAGCAGTTTACCCTTGGAGGACTATGGCTACACCTTC. As protein: CASSLPLEDYGYTF.

The chain recombines TRBV18 with TRBJ2-1, with D perhaps matching TRBD2 (6 bases). Germline CDR1 reads KGHSH; CDR2 reads LQKENI. V shed 3 bases and J shed 2 bases, with 11 bases lying between them. This CDR3 spans 15 amino acids. The CDR3 DNA follows: TGTGCCAGCTCACCGGCGGGGTACCCCTACAATGAGCAGTTCTTC. Translating it yields CASSPAGYPYNEQFF. Full variable domain (rest looked up from reference TRBV18 and TRBJ2-1): NAGVMQNPRHLVRRRGQEARLRCSPMKGHSHVYWYRQLPEEGLKFMVYLQKENIIDESGMPKERFSAEFPKEGPSILRIQQVVRGDSAAYFCASSPAGYPYNEQFFGPGTRLTVL.

The CDR3 spells CASLQGINYGYTF. The DNA for the CDR3 is TGTGCCAGCCTACAGGGAATTAACTATGGCTACACCTTC. The V and J genes are TRBV12-3 or TRBV12-4 and TRBJ1-2, with a tentative D call TRBD1 (6 bases). This CDR3 is 13 amino acids long. V gave up 8 bases and J gave up 1 base, with 11 bases separating them.

This rearrangement joins TRBV5-1 to TRBJ1-4, with 10 bases identical to TRBD1. This CDR3 region has 16 residues. V gave up 2 bases and J gave up 4 bases; unmatched junction bases: 5. Germline V gene sequence: CDR1 SGHRS, CDR2 YFSETQ. CDR3 loop: CASSFGTGVFNEKLFF. Here the CDR3 DNA reads TGCGCCAGCAGCTTCGGGACAGGGGTCTTTAATGAAAAACTGTTTTTT.

This chain connects TRBV6-6 to TRBJ2-3, with 7 bases fitting TRBD2. Germline-derived CDR1 and CDR2 are MNHNY and SVGAGI (reference sequence). The CDR3 runs 15 residues. V lost 4 bases, J lost 5 bases, and 9 bases stayed unmatched. Here the CDR3 reads CASSSPRTRRDTQYF. The CDR3 nucleotides are TGTGCCAGCAGTTCCCCCCGGACTAGGCGAGATACGCAGTATTTT.

This clone has just one count. The chain joins TRBV6-6 to TRBJ1-1; no clear D gene. V gave up 0 bases and J gave up 5 bases, with 7 bases separating them. The CDR3 extends over 13 amino acids. Germline values: CDR1 MNHNY, CDR2 SVGAGI (reference sequence). CDR3 protein: CASSYSPVTEAFF. Written as DNA, the CDR3 is TGTGCCAGCAGTTACTCGCCGGTTACTGAAGCTTTCTTT.